This is a list of T cell receptor beta chains from one sample in a study of T-cell reconstitution after alpha-beta-depleted transplantation in children. One entry per CDR3 protein, called by TCRdb with MiXCR from the PCR reads. The sample has about a million distinct CDR3 sequences, about 29% seen once. Material: PBMCs, mostly from graft donor cells, obtained 360 days after TCRalphabeta/CD19-depleted stem cell transplant. These receptors all stem from a boy under two years old who had a stem cell transplant for SCID, so the T cells may come from the graft donor. Each CDR3 is given with its conserved first and last residue. Each record gives: D gene, J gene, V gene, clone size, CDR3 DNA, CDR3 protein. A D gene is named only where the DNA matches it firmly. Some rows mark clone size as missing; the rest say once, few, many or name a class of expanded clone.

>.|TRBJ1-2|TRBV7-2|once
TGTGCCAGCAGCTTAGCAGGGGCGGCCCATGGCTACACCTTC
CASSLAGAAHGYTF
>.|TRBJ2-2|TRBV29-1|.
TGCAGCGTTGGGTTCATGAACGGGGAGCTGTTTTTT
CSVGFMNGELFF
>.|TRBJ2-5|TRBV12-3/TRBV12-4|.
TGTGCCAGCAGTTTGACCCCCCCAGGGGTTAGGCAAGAGACCCAGTACTTC
CASSLTPPGVRQETQYF
>.|TRBJ1-1|TRBV12-3/TRBV12-4|.
TGTGCCAGCAACAACAGGGTGGGGGTGCGCACTGAAGCTTTCTTT
CASNNRVGVRTEAFF
>TRBD1|TRBJ2-1|TRBV29-1|few
TGCAGCGTCCCTATTTGGGGGGACAGGGGTACGGATGAGCAGTTCTTC
CSVPIWGDRGTDEQFF
>TRBD2|TRBJ2-1|TRBV7-2|.
TGTGCCAGCAGCTCAGGACTAGTCCCCTCTACCTACAATGAGCAGTTCTTC
CASSSGLVPSTYNEQFF
>.|TRBJ2-5|TRBV7-3|.
TGTGCCAGCAGCTTAACGCAGGGGCTTCCCGAGACCCAGTACTTC
CASSLTQGLPETQYF
>.|TRBJ2-7|TRBV5-1|.
TGCGCCAGCAGCTTGGGGGCCAAAGGGACCTACGAGCAGTACTTC
CASSLGAKGTYEQYF
>.|TRBJ1-1|TRBV18|many
TGTGCCAGCTCACCCCGCCGGGGGATGAACACTGAAGCTTTCTTT
CASSPRRGMNTEAFF
>TRBD1|TRBJ2-6|TRBV12-3/TRBV12-4|.
TGTGCCTGCAGTGGCCCGGCCGGGACAGGGGTTGGGGCCAACGTCCTGACTTTC
CACSGPAGTGVGANVLTF
>.|TRBJ2-4|TRBV7-2|.
TGTGCCAGCAGCTTAGAACCCGTCGAAAACATTCAGTACTTC
CASSLEPVENIQYF
>.|TRBJ2-7|TRBV5-1|few
TGCGCCAGCAGCCTCGAAAACTCCTACGAGCAGTACTTC
CASSLENSYEQYF
>.|TRBJ1-2|TRBV5-1|once
TGCGCCAGCAGCTTGGCAGGGGCGATTAACTATGGCTACACCTTC
CASSLAGAINYGYTF
>TRBD1|TRBJ1-1|TRBV12-3/TRBV12-4|few
TGTGCCAGCAGTCCAATACAGGGGGCTCTGACTGAAGCTTTCTTT
CASSPIQGALTEAFF
>.|TRBJ2-1|TRBV7-3|.
TGTGCCAGCAGCTTAGATTTTCGGGGATACAATGAGCAGTTCTTC
CASSLDFRGYNEQFF
>.|TRBJ1-2|TRBV2|.
TGTGCCAGCAGCGACAATATCCCCTATGGCTACACCTTC
CASSDNIPYGYTF
>TRBD1|TRBJ2-7|TRBV6-1|.
TGTGCCAGCAGAACAGACAGGGGGCTTTTCTACGAGCAGTACTTC
CASRTDRGLFYEQYF
>.|TRBJ1-4|TRBV20-1|.
TGCAGTGCCAGGGGAGGTGGGGCTAATGAAAAACTGTTTTTT
CSARGGGANEKLFF
>.|TRBJ2-5|TRBV28|many
TGTGCCAGCAGTCAACCCCCCACCCAGTACTTC
CASSQPPTQYF
>.|TRBJ1-6|TRBV6-5|many
TGTGCCAGCAGTTTCACTCGTGGAGGCGTGAATTCACCCCTCCACTTT
CASSFTRGGVNSPLHF
>.|TRBJ2-1|TRBV2|few
TGTGCCAGCAAGTGGGGGAGAACCCTCTCCTACAATGAGCAGTTCTTC
CASKWGRTLSYNEQFF
>TRBD2|TRBJ2-3|TRBV6-1|.
TGTGCCAGCAGGAGGACTAGCGGGGCCACAGATGCGCAGTATTTT
CASRRTSGATDAQYF
>.|TRBJ2-3|TRBV11-2|few
TGTGCCAGCAGCACCCGGACTACGTCTAGCACAGATACGCAGTATTTT
CASSTRTTSSTDTQYF
>TRBD2|TRBJ2-3|TRBV5-1|.
TGCGCCAGCAGCCCCGGGACTAGCGGGGGACCGGCGAGTACGCAGTATTTT
CASSPGTSGGPASTQYF
>.|TRBJ1-6|TRBV12-3/TRBV12-4|.
TGTGCCAGCAGTTGGGGGGGCGCCTATAATTCACCCCTCCACTTT
CASSWGGAYNSPLHF
>.|TRBJ1-1|TRBV12-3/TRBV12-4|.
TGTGCCAGCAGTTTACGCCAGGGTAAAGGACACACTGAAGCTTTCTTT
CASSLRQGKGHTEAFF
>.|TRBJ2-4|TRBV5-1|.
TGCGCCAGCAGCCGGTTTGGGGACCCCAAAAACATTCAGTACTTC
CASSRFGDPKNIQYF
>.|TRBJ2-1|TRBV7-3|.
TGTGCCAGCAGCGCTATGCCGGGGCTAGCAATCGATGAGCAGTTCTTC
CASSAMPGLAIDEQFF
>TRBD1|TRBJ1-6|TRBV5-1|few
TGCGCCAGCAGCATCGGACAGGGACAGACACCCCTCCACTTT
CASSIGQGQTPLHF
>TRBD2|TRBJ2-1|TRBV20-1|.
TGCAGTGCTACAAAAGGACTAGGCGGGGGGCCCAATGAGCAGTTCTTC
CSATKGLGGGPNEQFF
>.|TRBJ2-2|TRBV5-5|.
TGTGCCAGCAGCTTGGCCGGCGTCTACACCGGGGAGCTGTTTTTT
CASSLAGVYTGELFF
>.|TRBJ2-1|TRBV18|.
TGTGCCAGCTCCCTAGGGACTTTCAGCTCCTACAATGAGCAGTTCTTC
CASSLGTFSSYNEQFF
>.|TRBJ2-7|TRBV2|.
TGTGCCAGCACATACCCAGACCAAACCTACGAGCAGTACTTC
CASTYPDQTYEQYF
>TRBD1|TRBJ1-2|TRBV11-2|.
TGTGCCAGCAGCTTAGGGGCGAAGACAGGGGATGGCTACACCTTC
CASSLGAKTGDGYTF
>TRBD1|TRBJ2-2|TRBV4-1|.
TGCGCCAGCAGCCAAGATTTGAGACAGGGGGTAACCGGGGAGCTGTTTTTT
CASSQDLRQGVTGELFF
>TRBD2|TRBJ2-1|TRBV12-3/TRBV12-4|.
TGTGCCAGCAGCCGAGGGGCTAGCGGGGGCTATGAGCAGTTCTTC
CASSRGASGGYEQFF